The next 18 T cell receptor beta chains were all read from a single sample in a study of cytomegalovirus exposure and HLA in healthy donors. Primers for the PCR totalled 60 Vbeta and 13 Jbeta. Measured with immunoSEQ multiplex PCR; TCRdb has only the in-frame clones, and not every one. The table shows 150,000 to 200,000 clones, with around 81% occurring only once. Sequencing input: PBMCs. The receptors shown here come from a woman aged 18-29 years in good health and CMV-seropositive.

This clone came up once. The genes are TRBV18 and TRBJ1-1; D uncertain. The CDR3 runs 14 residues. V lost 5 bases and J lost 3, with 13 bases in between. Germline V lookup: CDR1 KGHSH, CDR2 LQKENI. CDR3 sequence reads: CASSRTEMYTEAFF. CDR3 bases: TGTGCCAGCTCAAGAACAGAGATGTACACTGAAGCTTTCTTT.

This rearrangement joins TRBV5-1 to TRBJ1-3, with 7 bases fitting TRBD1. Germline V lookup: CDR1 SGHRS, CDR2 YFSETQ. This CDR3 spans 15 amino acids. Unmatched junction bases numbered 7, after V lost 3 bases and J lost 4 bases. The CDR3 sequence: CASSSGQARGNTIYF. CDR3 in DNA: TGCGCCAGCAGCTCCGGACAGGCGAGAGGAAACACCATATATTTT.

This clone has a single count. V usage is TRBV27 and J usage is TRBJ2-3; D gene ambiguous. Germline CDR1 is MNHEY and CDR2 is SMNVEV (reference sequence). Trimming cost V 3 bases and J 5 bases, with 9 bases left between them. This CDR3 comprises 13 residues. CDR3 nucleotides: TGTGCCAGCAGTTTCATGACAAGAGATACGCAGTATTTT. Encoded protein: CASSFMTRDTQYF.

In its sample, this clone was seen once. The chain combines TRBV6-1 with TRBJ1-3; tentatively, D is TRBD1 (5 bases). The CDR3 runs to 15 residues. Per the germline V gene, CDR1 is MNHNS and CDR2 is SASEGT. The V and J ends lost 2 bases and 2 bases respectively, with 10 bases between them. The CDR3 DNA reads TGTGCCAGCAGTGAACCTAGGACAACTGGAAACACCATATATTTT. This gives the protein CASSEPRTTGNTIYF.

The genes are TRBV9 and TRBJ2-5; D perhaps matches TRBD2 (7 bases). V lost 3 bases and J lost 2, with 17 bases in between. Germline CDR1 and CDR2: SGDLS and YYNGEE. The CDR3 covers 16 residues. The CDR3 nucleotides are TGTGCCAGCAGCGCCGGCTGGGGGGGGGCACAAGAGACCCAGTACTTC. It translates to CASSAGWGGAQETQYF.

V is TRBV2 and J is TRBJ1-1; 8 bases map to TRBD1. This CDR3 has 14 residues. Looked up from germline, CDR1 is SNHLY and CDR2 is FYNNEI. Unmatched junction bases numbered 7, after V lost 6 bases and J lost 4 bases. The CDR3 DNA sequence: TGTGCCAGCAGGGCCAGGGGGCCCAGCACTGAAGCTTTCTTT. It specifies CASRARGPSTEAFF. Based on the CDR3 plus reference TRBV2 and TRBJ1-1, the full variable domain is EPEVTQTPSHQVTQMGQEVILRCVPISNHLYFYWYRQILGQKVEFLVSFYNNEISEKSEIFDDQFSVERPDGSNFTLKIRSTKLEDSAMYFCASRARGPSTEAFFGQGTRLTVV.

V and J are TRBV6-5 and TRBJ2-3; no clear D gene. Germline-derived CDR1 and CDR2 are MNHEY and SVGAGI. With 0 bases removed from V and 0 bases from J, the gap between germline ends came to 10 bases. The CDR3 is 16 residues long. The CDR3, as DNA: TGTGCCAGCAGTTACTCGAGGTGGTCTAGCACAGATACGCAGTATTTT. It codes for CASSYSRWSSTDTQYF.

This chain joins TRBV7-2 and TRBJ2-5; 13 bases match TRBD2. J was trimmed by 4 bases and V by 2 bases; bases with no gene match: 1. Germline CDR1 is SGHTA and CDR2 is FQGNSA. The CDR3 contains 15 residues. The chain's CDR3 is CASSLRLAGGETQYF. Written as DNA, the CDR3 is TGTGCCAGCAGCTTAAGACTAGCGGGGGGAGAGACCCAGTACTTC.

The V call is TRBV6-5, the J call TRBJ2-7; D is uncertain. The CDR3 has 12 residues. Looked up from germline, CDR1 is MNHEY and CDR2 is SVGAGI. The V and J ends lost 3 bases and 3 bases respectively, with 6 bases between them. Written as DNA, the CDR3 is TGTGCCAGCAGTTATGAGGTCTACGAGCAGTACTTC. This codes for CASSYEVYEQYF.

This clone was picked up one time. This chain connects TRBV7-9 to TRBJ2-1, with 10 nucleotides matching TRBD2. Per the germline V gene, CDR1 is SEHNR and CDR2 is FQNEAQ (reference sequence). V lost 1 base and J lost 6; bases outside the gene matches: 6. There are 16 residues in the CDR3. The CDR3 bases are TGTGCCAGCAGCTTAGGGACTAGCGGATGGTCCAATGAGCAGTTCTTC. Protein product: CASSLGTSGWSNEQFF.

V gene TRBV28 combines with J gene TRBJ1-2; D is possibly TRBD1 (6 bases). This CDR3 is 13 amino acids long. V lost 2 bases and J lost 8, with 12 bases in between. Per the germline V gene, CDR1 is MDHEN and CDR2 is SYDVKM. This CDR3 is CASSLIGGSGYTF. The CDR3 coding sequence is TGTGCCAGCAGTTTAATTGGGGGCTCCGGCTACACCTTC.

This chain uses TRBV20-1 with TRBJ1-1; D unresolved. Germline loops: CDR1 DFQATT, CDR2 SNEGSKA (reference sequence). V shed 5 bases and J shed 2 bases, with 6 bases lying between them. The CDR3 is 11 amino acids. CDR3 nucleotide sequence: TGCAGTGCTCTACTAAACACTGAAGCTTTCTTT. As protein: CSALLNTEAFF.

The V call is TRBV7-2, the J call TRBJ2-5; 7 bases agree with TRBD1. Germline-derived CDR1 and CDR2 are SGHTA and FQGNSA. Trimming took 6 bases from V and 5 from J; bases not matched to a gene: 15. The CDR3 spans 16 residues. The CDR3 loop reads CASSPTGQAWGETQYF. In DNA form, the CDR3 reads TGTGCCAGCAGTCCCACAGGACAGGCTTGGGGGGAGACCCAGTACTTC.

The chain combines TRBV5-6 with TRBJ2-3; 10 bases align to TRBD1. CDR1 SGHDT and CDR2 YYEEEE come from the germline V gene. The CDR3 has 15 residues. J was trimmed by 4 bases and V by 2 bases; bases with no gene match: 4. The CDR3 here is CASSFRDRGADTQYF. The CDR3 DNA follows: TGTGCCAGCAGCTTCCGGGACAGGGGAGCAGATACGCAGTATTTT.

The V and J genes are TRBV5-5 and TRBJ2-5; TRBD2 aligns across 10 bases. J was trimmed by 5 bases and V by 4 bases; bases with no gene match: 5. CDR1 and CDR2 from the germline V gene are SGHKS and YYEKEE (reference sequence). This CDR3 spans 14 amino acids. Here the CDR3 reads CASSALAGVETQYF. The CDR3 coding sequence is TGTGCCAGCAGCGCGCTAGCGGGGGTGGAGACCCAGTACTTC.

This clone has more than one count but fewer than ten. The chain links TRBV19 to TRBJ1-3, with 9 bases lining up with TRBD1. The CDR3 sequence is 15 residues long. Trimming at V came to 6 bases and at J to 2 bases, leaving 5 bases not matched to a gene. From germline, CDR1 is LNHDA and CDR2 SQIVND (reference sequence). In DNA form, the CDR3 reads TGTGCCAGTAGGACCACAGGGGGCGCTGGAAACACCATATATTTT. Translation: CASRTTGGAGNTIYF.

The chain has TRBV9 and TRBJ2-1; D might be TRBD1 (6 bases). Germline V gene data show CDR1 as SGDLS and CDR2 as YYNGEE. There are 15 residues in the CDR3. V was trimmed by 2 bases and J by 4 bases, leaving 13 bases between them. CDR3 nucleotide sequence: TGTGCCAGCAGCGTCGACAGGTCCCCTTACAATGAGCAGTTCTTC. Translation gives CASSVDRSPYNEQFF.

This chain joins TRBV5-1 and TRBJ1-2; 7 nucleotides line up with TRBD1. Germline V lookup: CDR1 SGHRS, CDR2 YFSETQ. CDR3 length: 15 amino acids. V shed 3 bases, J shed 0 bases, and the junction held 5 bases outside the gene matches. In DNA, the CDR3 is TGCGCCAGCAGCTGGACAGGAACATCTAACTATGGCTACACCTTC. Protein sequence: CASSWTGTSNYGYTF.